This passage covers 17 T cell receptor beta chains from one sample sequenced in a study of identical twins listed by TCRdb under 2016. The library was produced with 5' RACE. This sample was sequenced with an Illumina HiSeq 2000. In-frame beta chains were kept once TCRdb had trimmed the public reads at Q25 with fastp and called clones with MiXCR. Entries are consolidated by CDR3 protein sequence, retaining the most common genes and DNA. The sample includes about 810,000 distinct CDR3 sequences, with 9% to 15% observed a single time. The ten largest account for 1.5% to 2% of the sample. This same sample was also taken into another study, of yellow fever vaccine responses in identical twins.

The material sequenced was PBMCs. These receptors all stem from a woman aged 18 to 35 in good health.

The rearrangement uses TRBV24-1 and TRBJ2-7, with a weak D call TRBD2 (5 bases). CDR3 length: 13 amino acids. Germline V gives CDR1 KGHDR, CDR2 SFDVKD. V lost 5 bases to trimming and J lost 6 bases, with 13 bases between them. CDR3 nucleotides: TGTGCCACCAGTGTTAGCGTTTCCGTCGAGCAGTACTTC. It yields the protein CATSVSVSVEQYF.

A few counts support this clonotype. The gene calls are TRBV6-1 and TRBJ2-3, with TRBD2 matching over 9 bases. The germline V gene has CDR1 MNHNS and CDR2 SASEGT. After removal of 8 bases from V and 2 bases from J, the junction contained 5 bases not matched to a gene. This CDR3 is 14 amino acids long. The CDR3 reads CASLSGGYTDTQYF. CDR3 in DNA: TGTGCCAGCCTCAGCGGGGGGTACACAGATACGCAGTATTTT.

Here the CDR3 reads CASSPPAGLAGGPVNNEQFF. For the CDR3, the DNA is TGTGCCAGCTCCCCCCCCGCGGGACTAGCGGGAGGGCCAGTGAACAATGAGCAGTTCTTC. The genes are TRBV18 and TRBJ2-1, with 16 nucleotides matching TRBD2. Germline values: CDR1 KGHSH, CDR2 LQKENI. V trimming: 6 bases; J trimming: 5 bases; junction bases outside the gene matches: 16. The CDR3 contains 20 residues.

The chain links TRBV10-3 to TRBJ2-3; D call uncertain. The CDR3 spans 12 residues. Germline V gene sequence: CDR1 ENHRY, CDR2 SYGVKD. Trimming cost V 8 bases and J 0 bases, with 6 bases left between them. CDR3 coding DNA: TGTGCCATCGCTAGGAGCACAGATACGCAGTATTTT. The encoded protein is CAIARSTDTQYF.

Here the CDR3 reads CASSPTEWETQYF. CDR3 nucleotide sequence: TGTGCCAGCAGTCCGACGGAGTGGGAGACCCAGTACTTC. The chain uses TRBV27 and TRBJ2-5, with unresolved D. V was cut by 5 bases and J by 5 bases, with 12 bases left in between. Looked up from germline, CDR1 is MNHEY and CDR2 is SMNVEV (reference sequence). There are 13 residues in the CDR3.

In its sample, this clonotype was seen many times. The V and J genes are TRBV20-1 and TRBJ2-3, with D tentatively TRBD2 (6 bases). The V and J ends lost 1 base and 3 bases respectively, with 11 bases between them. The CDR3 covers 14 residues. Germline CDR1 reads DFQATT; CDR2 reads SNEGSKA (reference sequence). The CDR3 here is CSARVGGKTDTQYF. CDR3 bases: TGCAGTGCTAGAGTTGGCGGGAAAACAGATACGCAGTATTTT.

This sequence joins TRBV7-6 and TRBJ2-7, with TRBD1 matching 8 bases. Germline assignment: CDR1 SGHVS and CDR2 FNYEAQ. V was pared by 1 base and J by 3 bases, with 5 bases of the junction left unmatched. This CDR3 region has 15 residues. In DNA, the CDR3 is TGTGCCAGCAGCTTAGGACAGGGGCCCTACTACGAGCAGTACTTC. Translation gives CASSLGQGPYYEQYF.

J is TRBJ2-1 and V is TRBV20-1; D call uncertain. V gave up 6 bases and J gave up 1 base, with 13 bases separating them. The CDR3 is 14 residues long. Germline CDR1 reads DFQATT; CDR2 reads SNEGSKA (reference sequence). CDR3 region: CSAHSEGSYNEQFF. In DNA form, the CDR3 reads TGCAGTGCCCACTCAGAAGGGTCCTACAATGAGCAGTTCTTC.

The chain is built from TRBV20-1 and TRBJ1-2; D might be TRBD1 (5 bases). V was pared by 6 bases and J by 1 base, with 15 bases between. The CDR3 length is 14 residues. CDR1 and CDR2 (germline): DFQATT, SNEGSKA (reference sequence). CDR3 coding DNA: TGCAGTGCCCGCCCCTCTCAGGGTAACTATGGCTACACCTTC. Its translation: CSARPSQGNYGYTF.

The chain links TRBV6-5 to TRBJ1-6; no reliable D call. CDR1 and CDR2 from the germline V gene are MNHEY and SVGAGI. This CDR3 has 13 amino acids. V was shortened by 3 bases and J by 10 bases, with 10 bases between the two germline ends. The CDR3, as DNA: TGTGCCAGCAGTTATGATATCGCCTCACCCCTCCACTTT. Translation: CASSYDIASPLHF.

This clonotype was found a few times. The rearrangement uses TRBV20-1 and TRBJ1-2, with D tentatively TRBD1 (5 bases). This CDR3 is built from 13 residues. The V end was cut by 0 bases, the J end by 7 bases, with 12 bases between. Germline CDR1 is DFQATT and CDR2 is SNEGSKA (reference sequence). CDR3 residues: CSARDGGVLGYTF. In nucleotides, the CDR3 is TGCAGTGCTAGAGATGGGGGGGTGCTTGGCTACACCTTC.

The chain is built from TRBV9 and TRBJ1-1; TRBD1 matches 8 bases. Trimming took 2 bases from V and 3 from J; bases not matched to a gene: 6. The CDR3 is 15 residues long. Germline V gene data show CDR1 as SGDLS and CDR2 as YYNGEE. The chain's CDR3 is CASSVAGGYDTEAFF. In nucleotides, the CDR3 is TGTGCCAGCAGCGTGGCAGGGGGCTACGACACTGAAGCTTTCTTT.

The chain recombines TRBV7-9 with TRBJ2-5; possibly TRBD2 for D (5 bases). Trimming stripped 4 bases from V and 2 bases from J, with 11 bases between. The CDR3 runs 14 residues. CDR1 is SEHNR, CDR2 FQNEAQ, per germline (reference sequence). This CDR3 reads CASSSGGPQETQYF. The DNA of the CDR3 is TGTGCCAGCAGCTCCGGCGGGCCGCAAGAGACCCAGTACTTC.

This clonotype appeared a few times. V and J are TRBV7-9 and TRBJ2-3, with 7 nucleotides matching TRBD2. Losses at the gene ends were 3 bases for V and 2 bases for J; bases not matched to a gene: 8. Germline CDR1 reads SEHNR; CDR2 reads FQNEAQ (reference sequence). CDR3 size: 16 residues. Here the CDR3 DNA reads TGTGCCAGCAGCTTCCTGGCGGGGGATCCCACAGATACGCAGTATTTT. This translates into CASSFLAGDPTDTQYF.

The chain is built from TRBV6-5 and TRBJ2-7; a weak D match, TRBD2 (6 bases). V was clipped by 2 bases and J by 2 bases, with 16 bases between them. The CDR3 is 16 amino acids. Germline loops: CDR1 MNHEY, CDR2 SVGAGI. The CDR3 DNA sequence: TGTGCCAGCAGTTACGCCGGCGGGACCGCCACCTACGAGCAGTACTTC. Translated: CASSYAGGTATYEQYF.

This clonotype was found a few times. The V call is TRBV2, the J call TRBJ1-5; TRBD1 is a possible D gene (6 bases). Germline V CDR1 and CDR2: SNHLY, FYNNEI. There are 13 residues in the CDR3. Deletions cut 7 bases from V and 2 bases from J, with 9 bases between. CDR3 sequence: CASNAGGNQPQHF. The DNA for the CDR3 is TGTGCCAGCAATGCAGGGGGCAATCAGCCCCAGCATTTT. Based on the CDR3 plus reference TRBV2 and TRBJ1-5, the full variable domain is EPEVTQTPSHQVTQMGQEVILRCVPISNHLYFYWYRQILGQKVEFLVSFYNNEISEKSEIFDDQFSVERPDGSNFTLKIRSTKLEDSAMYFCASNAGGNQPQHFGDGTRLSIL.

This clonotype was counted between two and nine times. The gene calls are TRBV20-1 and TRBJ1-4, with D possibly matching TRBD1 (6 bases). With 0 bases removed from V and 8 bases from J, the gap between germline ends came to 13 bases. CDR1 is DFQATT, CDR2 SNEGSKA, per germline (reference sequence). The CDR3 totals 14 residues. CDR3 nucleotides: TGCAGTGCTAGAGATACGTCACAGGGCGAAAAACTGTTTTTT. As protein: CSARDTSQGEKLFF.